This T cell receptor beta chain stems from a study of radiotherapy plus CTLA-4 blockade in lung cancer. Study observations and caveats: Subsequent to radiotherapy plus ipilimumab, tumor-derived TCR clones underwent expansion in blood. With interferon-beta, early dynamics of blood T cell clones were reported to best predict response.

Alongside CTLA-4 blockade with ipilimumab, patients with chemo-refractory metastatic non-small-cell lung cancer received focal radiation. Assay used: immunoSEQ multiplex PCR; TCRdb lists only in-frame clones, some missing. The sample holds tens of thousands of clones, roughly four fifths seen once. This clone was observed once. Its antigen is undetermined. The CDR3 spans 17 residues. From germline, CDR1 is MNHEY and CDR2 SMNVEV (reference sequence). The J segment lost 5 bases and the V segment lost 4 bases, leaving 12 bases of the junction unmatched. The V call is TRBV27, the J call TRBJ2-1, with 9 bases aligning to TRBD2. The sample was peripheral blood, taken from a patient treated with radiotherapy plus ipilimumab. The receptor was derived from a human donor with non-small cell lung cancer whose response to radiotherapy plus ipilimumab could not be evaluated. For the CDR3, the DNA is TGTGCCAGCAGTTGGGCTAGCGGGATTGCGGTCGACAATGAGCAGTTCTTC. The encoded protein is CASSWASGIAVDNEQFF.